This entry describes one T cell receptor (beta chain). Antigen: not known. This record belongs to a study of cytomegalovirus exposure and HLA in healthy donors. Study-level results: Altogether, 150 to 200 TCR beta chains were recorded as cytomegalovirus-associated. In a later analysis, productive TCRs from donors in an Asian-associated ancestry cluster reportedly carried fewer N-insertions than the cohort mean. Later work associated approximately 17,000 TCR beta sequences with HLA alleles at 0.05 false discovery rate.

Unrecorded immune exposures were likely, despite nominal health at sampling. The CDR3 runs 14 residues. The V and J ends lost 3 bases and 4 bases respectively, with 10 bases between them. CDR1 is MDHEN, CDR2 SYDVKM, per germline. It was with 60 Vbeta and 13 Jbeta primers that the PCR ran. Sequencing used immunoSEQ multiplex PCR; TCRdb keeps in-frame clones, though not all of them. The sample holds fewer than 200,000 clones, roughly four fifths seen once. V is TRBV28 and J is TRBJ1-5; D not certain. The TCR originated in a woman between 18 and 30 years old in good health and CMV-seronegative. The sample taken for sequencing was PBMCs. In DNA form, the CDR3 reads TGTGCCAGCAGTTTGGAGCGCCTAAATCAGCCCCAGCATTTT. This codes for CASSLERLNQPQHF.